This TCR beta chain came from a study of blood T cell repertoires in COVID-19. The wider study: COVID-19 samples collected from the United States, Italy and Spain covered acute and convalescent phases. In each case, the material was cDNA or gDNA derived from T cells, B-cell-depleted T cells, or PBMCs.

In the authors' methods: Reference gene primer amplification gave nucleated cell count estimates. Measured with immunoSEQ multiplex PCR; TCRdb has only the in-frame clones, and not every one. Clonal size and the V and J genes are those of that table, whereas D and trimming came from the DNA. The sample has approximately 38,000 clones, roughly nine tenths seen once. The CDR3 contains 14 residues. The V end lost 5 bases, the J end lost 0 bases, and 7 bases lay between the germline ends. From germline, CDR1 is WSHSY and CDR2 SAAADI. The clonotype comes from a man aged 30-40 years with active or convalescent COVID-19. The source material was peripheral blood. J is TRBJ1-4 and V is TRBV10-2, with a tentative D call TRBD1 (5 bases). The CDR3, as DNA: TGCGCCAGCAGTCACAGGTCAACTAATGAAAAACTGTTTTTT. Amino acids: CASSHRSTNEKLFF.